The 29 T cell receptor beta chains presented below share a single source sample, sequenced in a study of T-cell reconstitution after alpha-beta-depleted transplantation in children (dated by TCRdb to 2015 to 2016). Receptors were amplified or captured by PCR. TCRdb records Illumina HiSeq 2500 as the sequencer. To normalize quantification of the TCRbeta repertoire, the TCR libraries were built with molecular barcoding that relied on unique molecular identifiers. The raw public reads went through TCRdb reprocessing: fastp at Q25, MiXCR clone calling, in-frame beta chains kept. Entries that share a CDR3 protein sequence are merged under the most common genes and DNA. The sample table contains 190,000 or so distinct CDR3 sequences; only one count was recorded for around 7% of them. The ten largest clones take up 3% of the sample. Sequences were derived from PBMCs from the stem cell graft donor, sampled from the stem cell graft. The receptor set was obtained from a human donor who donated a stem cell graft to a child with Wiskott-Aldrich syndrome.

This clonotype was counted only a few times. This chain links TRBV15 with TRBJ2-3; a possible D gene is TRBD2 (5 bases). Trimming shortened V by 5 bases and J by 4 bases, and 13 bases separated the two germline ends. There are 14 residues in the CDR3. Germline V gene sequence: CDR1 LNHNV, CDR2 YYDKDF (reference sequence). The CDR3 sequence is CATSSFGGPDTQYF. For the CDR3, the DNA is TGTGCCACCAGCTCCTTTGGAGGCCCAGATACGCAGTATTTT.

This clonotype was detected many times. V usage is TRBV5-1 and J usage is TRBJ2-7; 10 positions match TRBD1. With 4 bases clipped from V and 7 bases from J, the junction kept 8 bases outside the gene matches. The length of the CDR3 is 14 residues. Germline values: CDR1 SGHRS, CDR2 YFSETQ. The CDR3 loop is CASSVRDRGWEQYF. CDR3 coding DNA: TGCGCCAGCAGCGTCCGGGACAGGGGCTGGGAGCAGTACTTC.

CDR3 amino acids: CASSPIGQGSSYNEQFF. The CDR3 DNA follows: TGTGCCAGCTCGCCCATCGGGCAGGGGAGCTCCTACAATGAGCAGTTCTTC. This chain connects TRBV18 to TRBJ2-1; a possible D gene is TRBD1 (6 bases). Germline V gene sequence: CDR1 KGHSH, CDR2 LQKENI. The V gene lost 6 bases and the J gene lost 0 bases, with 18 bases spanning the gap. The CDR3 loop spans 17 amino acids.

This clonotype was observed at least ten times. J is TRBJ2-1 and V is TRBV5-1; D is tentatively TRBD1 or TRBD2 (5 bases each). V was clipped by 4 bases and J by 4 bases, with 9 bases between them. The CDR3 runs to 13 residues. Germline loops: CDR1 SGHRS, CDR2 YFSETQ. Written as DNA, the CDR3 is TGCGCCAGCAGCAGGGACCAGTACAATGAGCAGTTCTTC. Translation: CASSRDQYNEQFF.

This clonotype was observed at least ten times. This chain links TRBV10-3 with TRBJ2-2, with unresolved D. This CDR3 comprises 13 residues. CDR1 ENHRY and CDR2 SYGVKD come from the germline V gene. Trimming took off 6 bases at V and 0 bases at J, with 5 bases between the two ends. CDR3: CAISTSNTGELFF. The CDR3 coding sequence is TGTGCCATCAGCACATCGAACACCGGGGAGCTGTTTTTT.

The V gene is TRBV23-1, the J gene TRBJ2-7; no clear D gene. TRBV23-1 is an ORF for which the function is uncertain. V gave up 10 bases and J gave up 5 bases, with 12 bases separating them. CDR3 size: 11 residues. The CDR3 DNA follows: TGCGCCACCACCCCGACTGACGAGCAGTACTTC. As protein: CATTPTDEQYF.

The gene calls are TRBV30 and TRBJ1-6, with D possibly matching TRBD1 (5 bases). Germline V gene sequence: CDR1 GTSNPN, CDR2 SVGIG (reference sequence). The CDR3 contains 14 residues. Trimming took 0 bases from V and 8 from J, leaving 11 bases between them. CDR3 amino acids: CAWSVDNRYSPLHF. The CDR3 DNA reads as TGTGCCTGGAGTGTTGATAACAGGTATTCACCCCTCCACTTT. Full variable domain (missing parts from reference TRBV30 and TRBJ1-6): SQTIHQWPATLVQPVGSPLSLECTVEGTSNPNLYWYRQAAGRGLQLLFYSVGIGQISSEVPQNLSASRPQDRQFILSSKKLLLSDSGFYLCAWSVDNRYSPLHFGNGTRLTVT.

This clonotype was observed many times. V is TRBV2 and J is TRBJ2-1; D gene ambiguous. This CDR3 comprises 11 residues. Germline values: CDR1 SNHLY, CDR2 FYNNEI. Between the trimmed V and J ends, which lost 6 bases and 7 bases, there was a span of 7 bases. CDR3 bases: TGTGCCAGCAGATTTCGTAATGAGCAGTTCTTC. It is translated as CASRFRNEQFF.

This clonotype appeared many times. The chain links TRBV12-3 or TRBV12-4 to TRBJ2-1; D gene ambiguous. The CDR3 covers 12 residues. V was clipped by 3 bases and J by 7 bases, with 7 bases between them. The CDR3 is CASSLVNNEQFF. CDR3 coding DNA: TGTGCCAGCAGTTTGGTGAATAATGAGCAGTTCTTC.

This clonotype was recorded many times. The chain joins TRBV5-4 to TRBJ2-7; 9 bases map to TRBD2. The J segment lost 6 bases and the V segment lost 9 bases, leaving 16 bases of the junction unmatched. This CDR3 comprises 15 residues. The germline V gene has CDR1 SGHNT and CDR2 YYREEE (reference sequence). Here the CDR3 reads CATNDLSGRSREQYF. CDR3 bases: TGTGCCACCAACGACCTAAGCGGGAGGTCTCGCGAGCAGTACTTC.

This clonotype appeared many times. CDR3 sequence (DNA): TGCAGCCCCCACAGCTTGAACACTGAAGCTTTCTTT. This gives the protein CSPHSLNTEAFF. The rearrangement links TRBV29-1 to TRBJ1-1; no reliable D call. Germline V gives CDR1 SQVTM, CDR2 ANQGSEA. This CDR3 spans 12 amino acids. V was shortened by 8 bases and J by 0 bases, with 10 bases between the two germline ends.

This clonotype was detected ten times or more. V usage is TRBV12-3 or TRBV12-4 and J usage is TRBJ2-7; no clear D gene. The V end was cut by 8 bases, the J end by 0 bases, with 8 bases between. This CDR3 has 12 residues. The CDR3 nucleotides read TGTGCCAGCGCGGCTAGCTCCTACGAGCAGTACTTC. Amino acid sequence: CASAASSYEQYF.

Many counts were recorded for this clonotype. The J gene is TRBJ2-7, the V gene TRBV20-1, with a weak D call TRBD1 (6 bases). Trimming shortened V by 5 bases and J by 2 bases, and 13 bases separated the two germline ends. Germline V CDR1 and CDR2: DFQATT, SNEGSKA (reference sequence). The CDR3 sequence is 13 residues long. The CDR3 loop is CSALTGSTYEQYF. The CDR3 DNA sequence: TGCAGTGCTCTAACAGGGTCCACCTACGAGCAGTACTTC.

The table lists this clonotype with many counts. The V and J genes are TRBV28 and TRBJ1-2, with D possibly being TRBD1 (6 bases). Trimming shortened V by 11 bases and J by 4 bases, and 14 bases separated the two germline ends. Germline CDR1 is MDHEN and CDR2 is SYDVKM. The CDR3 spans 12 residues. In nucleotides, the CDR3 is TGTGCCGGCGGGACACCTACCTATGGCTACACCTTC. Translating it yields CAGGTPTYGYTF.

This clonotype occurred many times. The chain uses TRBV20-1 and TRBJ2-3; tentative D call: TRBD2 (5 bases). V was cut by 3 bases and J by 2 bases, with 15 bases left in between. CDR3 length: 15 amino acids. Germline V gives CDR1 DFQATT, CDR2 SNEGSKA (reference sequence). CDR3 sequence (DNA): TGCAGTGCTAGGCAACTAGAATGGTCCACAGATACGCAGTATTTT. Translation gives CSARQLEWSTDTQYF.

At least ten counts were recorded for this clonotype. The chain recombines TRBV6-5 with TRBJ2-7, with TRBD2 matching 10 bases. With 4 bases clipped from V and 3 bases from J, the junction kept 15 bases outside the gene matches. This CDR3 region has 18 residues. Germline V CDR1 and CDR2: MNHEY, SVGAGI. For the CDR3, the DNA is TGTGCCAGCAGTTCCTCTTGGACCGGGACTAGCGAAAACTACGAGCAGTACTTC. It translates to CASSSSWTGTSENYEQYF.

Ten or more counts support this clonotype. V usage is TRBV29-1 and J usage is TRBJ2-3; 9 bases agree with TRBD1. The CDR3 is 13 amino acids. J lost 3 bases, V lost 7 bases, and 5 bases had no gene match. Germline CDR1 is SQVTM and CDR2 is ANQGSEA. This CDR3 is CSAPGQGTDTQYF. DNA of the CDR3: TGCAGCGCTCCGGGACAGGGAACAGATACGCAGTATTTT.

This rearrangement joins TRBV5-1 to TRBJ2-7, with 11 nucleotides matching TRBD1. Germline V lookup: CDR1 SGHRS, CDR2 YFSETQ. The CDR3 spans 15 residues. V gave up 1 base and J gave up 5 bases; unmatched junction bases: 5. The CDR3: CASSLWTGGLNEQYF. Written as DNA, the CDR3 is TGCGCCAGCAGCTTGTGGACAGGGGGCTTGAACGAGCAGTACTTC.

The table lists this clonotype with many counts. The chain couples TRBV20-1 to TRBJ2-3; 10 nucleotides align to TRBD2. Germline V gene lookup returns CDR1 DFQATT and CDR2 SNEGSKA (reference sequence). V lost 0 bases to trimming and J lost 9 bases; unmatched junction nucleotides: 6. The CDR3 is 14 amino acids. The CDR3 spells CSARDRVGLATQYF. As DNA, the CDR3 is TGCAGTGCTAGAGATCGGGTGGGACTAGCGACGCAGTATTTT.

This clonotype was seen more than once but under ten times. The rearrangement links TRBV21-1 to TRBJ1-5; the table calls TRBD1, which could not be checked here. TRBV21-1 is deemed a pseudogene. The CDR3 runs 16 residues. CDR3 amino acids: CASSPRQGVSNQPQHF. The CDR3 DNA reads as TGTGCCAGCAGCCCTCGACAGGGGGTTAGCAATCAGCCCCAGCATTTT.

In this sample, this clonotype turned up many times. The chain recombines TRBV12-3 or TRBV12-4 with TRBJ2-1; 13 bases are a match to TRBD2. The V gene end was trimmed by 3 bases and the J gene end by 12 bases; junction bases not matched to a gene: 8. The CDR3 is 15 amino acids. Here the CDR3 reads CASSFGTSGMFRQFF. The CDR3 bases are TGTGCCAGCAGTTTCGGGACTAGCGGGATGTTTAGGCAGTTCTTC.

The chain is built from TRBV19 and TRBJ2-2; 8 positions match TRBD1. Per the germline V gene, CDR1 is LNHDA and CDR2 is SQIVND (reference sequence). The CDR3 runs 14 residues. V lost 6 bases and J lost 5; bases outside the gene matches: 5. The CDR3 coding sequence is TGTGCCAGTAGAGACAGGGGACGAACCGGGGAGCTGTTTTTT. Its translation: CASRDRGRTGELFF. Combining the CDR3 with reference TRBV19 and TRBJ2-2 gives the whole variable domain DGGITQSPKYLFRKEGQNVTLSCEQNLNHDAMYWYRQDPGQGLRLIYYSQIVNDFQKGDIAEGYSVSREKKESFPLTVTSAQKNPTAFYLCASRDRGRTGELFFGEGSRLTVL.

This clonotype came up a few times. This chain joins TRBV19 and TRBJ1-5, with D perhaps TRBD1 (5 bases). The V and J ends lost 6 bases and 4 bases respectively, with 10 bases between them. CDR3 length equals 13 residues. The germline V gene encodes CDR1 LNHDA and CDR2 SQIVND (reference sequence). In nucleotides, the CDR3 is TGTGCCAGTAGCCAGGGATCGAATCAGCCCCAGCATTTT. Protein: CASSQGSNQPQHF.

This clonotype occurred many times. V is TRBV7-9 and J is TRBJ1-1; no clear D gene. V dropped 3 bases and J dropped 3 bases, with 8 bases sitting between them. The CDR3 totals 13 residues. CDR1 and CDR2 (germline): SEHNR, FQNEAQ (reference sequence). In DNA, the CDR3 is TGTGCCAGCAGCTTTTTGGAGTACACTGAAGCTTTCTTT. Translated: CASSFLEYTEAFF. Filled out from reference TRBV7-9 and TRBJ1-1, the complete variable domain reads DTGVSQNPRHKITKRGQNVTFRCDPISEHNRLYWYRQTLGQGPEFLTYFQNEAQLEKSRLLSDRFSAERPKGSFSTLEIQRTEQGDSAMYLCASSFLEYTEAFFGQGTRLTVV.

The genes are TRBV24-1 and TRBJ2-2, with TRBD1 matching 11 bases. With V trimmed by 9 bases and J by 6 bases, 14 bases remained unmatched. Germline V gives CDR1 KGHDR, CDR2 SFDVKD. The length of the CDR3 is 17 residues. CDR3 region: CATGGTGGKSPPGELFF. CDR3 nucleotides: TGTGCCACCGGGGGGACAGGGGGTAAGAGCCCACCCGGGGAGCTGTTTTTT.

At least ten counts were recorded for this clonotype. The chain combines TRBV6-1 with TRBJ1-5, with D uncertain. The CDR3 loop spans 13 amino acids. V was shortened by 2 bases and J by 5 bases, with 7 bases between the two germline ends. Germline V gene lookup returns CDR1 MNHNS and CDR2 SASEGT. The CDR3, as DNA: TGTGCCAGCAGTGAAAGAGGGCATCAGCCCCAGCATTTT. Translating it yields CASSERGHQPQHF.

The sample holds a few counts of this clonotype. V and J are TRBV28 and TRBJ2-7; 10 bases line up with TRBD2. The CDR3 covers 17 residues. Germline CDR1 MDHEN, CDR2 SYDVKM. Trimming cost V 2 bases and J 6 bases; bases outside gene matches: 13. CDR3 coding DNA: TGTGCCAGCAGTTTAAAGTCCTGGCTAGCGGGAGAACGCGAGCAGTACTTC. Its translation is CASSLKSWLAGEREQYF.

The gene calls are TRBV5-1 and TRBJ2-3; TRBD2 agrees at 13 bases. CDR1 and CDR2 (germline): SGHRS, YFSETQ. The trim removed 2 bases at V and 4 bases at J, leaving 4 bases unmatched. The CDR3 spans 16 residues. This CDR3 is CASSFGTSGNADTQYF. CDR3 coding DNA: TGCGCCAGCAGCTTTGGGACTAGCGGGAACGCAGATACGCAGTATTTT.

This clonotype was counted at least ten times. The chain carries TRBV6-2 or TRBV6-3 and TRBJ2-5; possibly TRBD1 for D (6 bases). Germline values: CDR1 MNHEY, CDR2 SVGEGT. V was trimmed by 2 bases and J by 1 base, leaving 14 bases between them. This CDR3 spans 16 amino acids. This CDR3 reads CASSYAPGASQETQYF. The CDR3 bases are TGTGCCAGCAGTTACGCGCCAGGGGCCTCCCAAGAGACCCAGTACTTC.